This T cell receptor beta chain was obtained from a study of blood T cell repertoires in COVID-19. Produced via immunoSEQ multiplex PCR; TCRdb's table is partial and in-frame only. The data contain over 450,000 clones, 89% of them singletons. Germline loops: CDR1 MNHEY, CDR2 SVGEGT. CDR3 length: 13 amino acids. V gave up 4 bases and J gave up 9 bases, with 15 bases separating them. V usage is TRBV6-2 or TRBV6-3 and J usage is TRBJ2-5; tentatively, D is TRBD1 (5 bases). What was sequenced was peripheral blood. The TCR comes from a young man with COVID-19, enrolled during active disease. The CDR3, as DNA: TGTGCCAGCAGTTCGGACACTTTTGGGGCCCAGTACTTC. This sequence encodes CASSSDTFGAQYF.